The 23 T cell receptor beta chains below were found in one sample sequenced in a study of cytomegalovirus exposure and HLA in healthy donors. The PCR had 60 Vbeta and 13 Jbeta primers. The method was immunoSEQ multiplex PCR; TCRdb's version includes in-frame clones alone and lacks a portion of them. Among about 160,000 clones listed, about 79% were seen once. Sample: PBMCs. Source of these receptors: a man over 45 in good health and CMV-seropositive.

The V gene is TRBV5-4, the J gene TRBJ1-2; D might be TRBD1 (6 bases). Germline CDR1 is SGHNT and CDR2 is YYREEE (reference sequence). V was cut by 4 bases and J by 2 bases, with 15 bases left in between. The CDR3 length is 15 residues. The CDR3 protein is CASSRNYRENYGYTF. CDR3 DNA sequence: TGTGCCAGCAGCCGAAATTACAGGGAGAACTATGGCTACACCTTC.

This chain connects TRBV5-1 to TRBJ2-3, with 8 bases aligning to TRBD1. The junction had 14 bases not matched to a gene; V was cut back by 3 bases and J by 14 bases. The CDR3 has 14 residues. Germline V lookup: CDR1 SGHRS, CDR2 YFSETQ. The CDR3 DNA is TGCGCCAGCAGCTCCGGACAGGGAGGTCCCGCATGGTATTTT. Protein product: CASSSGQGGPAWYF.

This chain links TRBV29-1 with TRBJ2-3; possibly TRBD2 for D (7 bases). Germline CDR1 and CDR2: SQVTM and ANQGSEA. Between the trimmed V and J ends, which lost 7 bases and 14 bases, there was a span of 19 bases. CDR3 length equals 11 residues. CDR3 loop: CSAGSGGRPYF. Here the CDR3 DNA reads TGCAGCGCCGGATCCGGGGGGCGTCCGTATTTT.

This clone has just one count. The chain couples TRBV7-8 to TRBJ1-4; D may be TRBD1 (6 bases). The CDR3 extends over 16 amino acids. Trimming removed 1 base at V and 0 bases at J, with 9 bases between. Germline assignment: CDR1 SGHVS and CDR2 FQNEAQ. The CDR3 here is CASSLVKGATNEKLFF. The CDR3 region has the DNA TGTGCCAGCAGCTTAGTCAAGGGGGCAACTAATGAAAAACTGTTTTTT.

J is TRBJ1-2 and V is TRBV13; tentatively, D is TRBD1 (5 bases). Germline V gene data show CDR1 as PRHDT and CDR2 as FYEKMQ (reference sequence). This CDR3 has 16 residues. The V end lost 5 bases, the J end lost 4 bases, and 20 bases lay between the germline ends. The chain's CDR3 is CASSMKTGGAPYGYTF. Here the CDR3 DNA reads TGTGCCAGCAGCATGAAAACAGGAGGGGCCCCCTATGGCTACACCTTC.

The count of this clone is one. V usage is TRBV14 and J usage is TRBJ2-1, with 7 bases that match TRBD1. This CDR3 contains 13 residues. With 7 bases clipped from V and 7 bases from J, the junction kept 7 bases outside the gene matches. Germline V gene sequence: CDR1 SGHDN, CDR2 FVKESK. The CDR3 sequence is CASKDRQRNEQFF. The CDR3 nucleotides read TGTGCCAGCAAGGACAGGCAGCGAAATGAGCAGTTCTTC. The full variable domain, in which reference TRBV14 and TRBJ2-1 provide the parts outside the CDR3, is EAGVTQFPSHSVIEKGQTVTLRCDPISGHDNLYWYRRVMGKEIKFLLHFVKESKQDESGMPNNRFLAERTGGTYSTLKVQPAELEDSGVYFCASKDRQRNEQFFGPGTRLTVL.

This clone occurred once. The chain recombines TRBV7-6 with TRBJ1-2; D remains unclear. Between the trimmed V and J ends, which lost 2 bases and 8 bases, there was a span of 18 bases. The CDR3 has 15 residues. Germline CDR1 and CDR2: SGHVS and FNYEAQ. The CDR3 region is CASSLYSADPRGYTF. The CDR3 DNA reads TGTGCCAGCAGCTTATATTCGGCCGACCCTAGGGGCTACACCTTC.

The chain uses TRBV6-1 and TRBJ2-3, with TRBD2 matching over 7 bases. The CDR3 spans 15 residues. In germline, CDR1 is MNHNS, CDR2 SASEGT. The V segment lost 1 base and the J segment 1 base; nucleotides outside the gene matches: 2. The CDR3 spells CASSEVTSGTDTQYF. In DNA form, the CDR3 reads TGTGCCAGCAGTGAAGTAACTAGCGGCACAGATACGCAGTATTTT.

CDR3: CASSFPAGRMNTEAFF. The CDR3 bases are TGTGCCAGCAGCTTCCCCGCGGGACGAATGAACACTGAAGCTTTCTTT. The genes are TRBV7-8 and TRBJ1-1; possibly TRBD1 for D (5 bases). V was cut by 3 bases and J by 0 bases, with 14 bases left in between. Germline loops: CDR1 SGHVS, CDR2 FQNEAQ. CDR3 length: 16 residues.

The rearrangement uses TRBV5-8 and TRBJ1-1, with D possibly matching TRBD1 (6 bases). Germline V gene sequence: CDR1 SGHTS, CDR2 YDEGEE. The CDR3 length is 15 residues. V lost 1 base and J lost 4, with 14 bases in between. The CDR3 DNA reads as TGTGCCAGCAGCTTGAGGGGGGGCTGGGGCACTGAAGCTTTCTTT. Its protein product is CASSLRGGWGTEAFF.

This chain joins TRBV19 and TRBJ2-1, with TRBD2 matching 9 bases. This CDR3 contains 16 residues. Germline values: CDR1 LNHDA, CDR2 SQIVND (reference sequence). The V and J ends lost 2 bases and 3 bases, in that order; junction bases with no gene match: 5. The CDR3 DNA reads as TGTGCCAGTAGTATAAAGCTAGCGGGGTACTACAATGAGCAGTTCTTC. Residues: CASSIKLAGYYNEQFF.

The CDR3 coding sequence is TGTGCCAGTAGATCGGGGGGGCGCGACACTGAAGCTTTCTTT. Translation gives CASRSGGRDTEAFF. The genes are TRBV19 and TRBJ1-1, with D possibly TRBD1 on 6 matching bases. Looked up from germline, CDR1 is LNHDA and CDR2 is SQIVND (reference sequence). V was trimmed by 6 bases and J by 3 bases, leaving 14 bases between them. This CDR3 region has 14 residues.

The gene calls are TRBV9 and TRBJ1-3; D gene unclear. V dropped 4 bases and J dropped 0 bases, with 8 bases sitting between them. This CDR3 is built from 14 residues. Per the germline V gene, CDR1 is SGDLS and CDR2 is YYNGEE. CDR3 amino acids: CASSPQSSGNTIYF. The CDR3 bases are TGTGCCAGCAGCCCACAGAGCTCTGGAAACACCATATATTTT.

This clone was detected only once. V usage is TRBV28 and J usage is TRBJ1-1; TRBD1 is a possible D gene (5 bases). This CDR3 spans 14 amino acids. Germline lookup yields CDR1 MDHEN and CDR2 SYDVKM. V lost 7 bases and J 11 bases, leaving 23 bases between the germline ends. CDR3 loop: CASTLGVGQGDAFF. CDR3 nucleotide sequence: TGTGCCAGCACCCTAGGGGTTGGGCAGGGTGACGCTTTCTTT.

This clone was seen a handful of times. The genes are TRBV29-1 and TRBJ1-4; TRBD1 matches at 8 bases. This CDR3 has 18 residues. With 4 bases clipped from V and 7 bases from J, the junction kept 20 bases outside the gene matches. CDR1 and CDR2 from the germline V gene are SQVTM and ANQGSEA. Written as DNA, the CDR3 is TGCAGCGTTGGTGTGACAGGGGCTCCGCTGGGGGCAGTTGAAAAACTGTTTTTT. Translation gives CSVGVTGAPLGAVEKLFF.

This clone was seen a handful of times. This chain connects TRBV6-5 to TRBJ2-2, with a tentative D call TRBD1 (6 bases). The CDR3 is made up of 12 amino acids. The germline V gene has CDR1 MNHEY and CDR2 SVGAGI. V gave up 5 bases and J gave up 7 bases, with 8 bases separating them. The CDR3 region is CASSQTGGELFF. Here the CDR3 DNA reads TGTGCCAGCAGTCAGACAGGCGGGGAGCTGTTTTTT.

The chain uses TRBV18 and TRBJ2-5, with 8 positions matching TRBD1. Germline CDR1 is KGHSH and CDR2 is LQKENI. J gave up 1 base and V 1 base, and 2 bases lay outside the gene matches. The CDR3 runs to 15 residues. The CDR3 nucleotides read TGTGCCAGCTCACCACAACAGGGGGGCCAAGAGACCCAGTACTTC. It encodes CASSPQQGGQETQYF.

This clone was observed a single time. The CDR3 DNA is TGTGCCAGCAACATTCAGGGGATAGGCGAAAAACTGTTTTTT. This translates into CASNIQGIGEKLFF. The chain joins TRBV6-1 to TRBJ1-4, with D perhaps TRBD1 (6 bases). There are 14 residues in the CDR3. V was pared by 7 bases and J by 8 bases, with 17 bases between. The germline gives CDR1 MNHNS, CDR2 SASEGT.

This chain uses TRBV9 with TRBJ2-7; 9 nucleotides align to TRBD1. The CDR3 is 15 residues long. V lost 3 bases to trimming and J lost 0 bases; unmatched junction nucleotides: 4. CDR1 is SGDLS and CDR2 is YYNGEE in the germline V gene. CDR3 nucleotide sequence: TGTGCCAGCAGCGCCGACAGGGGGTTCTCCTACGAGCAGTACTTC. Translated: CASSADRGFSYEQYF. The full variable domain, completed using reference TRBV9 and TRBJ2-7, is DSGVTQTPKHLITATGQRVTLRCSPRSGDLSVYWYQQSLDQGLQFLIQYYNGEERAKGNILERFSAQQFPDLHSELNLSSLELGDSALYFCASSADRGFSYEQYFGPGTRLTVT.

The chain recombines TRBV7-9 with TRBJ1-2; weak D call: TRBD1 (6 bases). The CDR3 contains 13 residues. Germline assignment: CDR1 SEHNR and CDR2 FQNEAQ (reference sequence). V gave up 1 base and J gave up 8 bases, with 11 bases separating them. CDR3: CASSLGGHTGYTF. CDR3 sequence (DNA): TGTGCCAGCAGCTTAGGGGGACACACGGGCTACACCTTC.

This chain links TRBV20-1 with TRBJ2-7, with 8 positions matching TRBD1. V trimming: 4 bases; J trimming: 6 bases; junction bases outside the gene matches: 2. This CDR3 has 11 amino acids. Germline V gene data show CDR1 as DFQATT and CDR2 as SNEGSKA (reference sequence). CDR3 residues: CSAKTGVEQYF. The CDR3 nucleotides read TGCAGTGCTAAGACAGGGGTCGAGCAGTACTTC.

The chain joins TRBV29-1 to TRBJ2-7, with 12 bases aligning to TRBD1. The CDR3 loop spans 13 amino acids. Germline lookup yields CDR1 SQVTM and CDR2 ANQGSEA. With V trimmed by 6 bases and J by 4 bases, 4 bases remained unmatched. CDR3 sequence reads: CSVGTGGLYEQYF. DNA for the CDR3: TGCAGCGTCGGGACAGGGGGCCTTTACGAGCAGTACTTC.

The rearrangement uses TRBV5-1 and TRBJ2-3; perhaps TRBD2 as D (5 bases). Trimming pared 0 bases from V and 0 bases from J, leaving 11 bases between. Germline V gene data show CDR1 as SGHRS and CDR2 as YFSETQ. The CDR3 spans 16 residues. CDR3 DNA: TGCGCCAGCAGCTTGGCCTGGCGGACTAGCACAGATACGCAGTATTTT. Protein: CASSLAWRTSTDTQYF.